The 2 T cell receptor beta chains below all came from one sample that was sequenced in a study of tumor-infiltrating lymphocytes in primary liver carcinoma. cDNA specific to TCR beta was made from 500 to 650 ng of total RNA, with a constant-region primer employed for priming. It was through three nested multiplex PCR rounds of slightly modified ARM-PCR that TCR beta libraries arose. TRBV1-TRBV30 forward primers and a C-beta reverse primer were used in the first two PCR rounds, which each ran for ten to eleven cycles. TCRdb itself ran the multiplex PCR reads through MiXCR, one entry per CDR3 protein. This sample carries 300,000 to 350,000 distinct CDR3 sequences, roughly 61% of them seen once, and the ten largest clones take under 8%. Blood RNA originated from unsorted whole blood, with germline DNA additionally extracted. What was sequenced was peripheral blood. These receptors were obtained from a man aged 40-50 years with primary liver carcinoma and hepatitis B virus infection.

Worth noting for this clonotype: Given a much more abundant clone one base away, this may be a read error. The chain uses TRBV6-2 or TRBV6-3 and TRBJ1-5, with 9 bases aligning to TRBD1. V lost 7 bases to trimming and J lost 3 bases; unmatched junction nucleotides: 13. The germline gives CDR1 MNHEY, CDR2 SVGEGT. The CDR3 extends over 17 amino acids. In DNA form, the CDR3 reads TGTGCCAGCAACCAACCCCCTAACAGGGGGCTCAATCAGCCCCAGCATTTT. Translation: CASNQPPNRGLNQPQHF.

About this clonotype: At one end, the junction sequence differs from germline, possibly due to a read error. This chain uses TRBV4-3 with TRBJ2-1, with 10 bases identical to TRBD2. This CDR3 contains 16 residues. The germline gives CDR1 LGHNA, CDR2 YSLEER. CDR3 sequence: CASSPAGLALSNEQFF. CDR3 sequence (DNA): TGTGCCAGCAGCCCTGCGGGACTAGCGCTGAGCAATGAGCAGTTCTTC.